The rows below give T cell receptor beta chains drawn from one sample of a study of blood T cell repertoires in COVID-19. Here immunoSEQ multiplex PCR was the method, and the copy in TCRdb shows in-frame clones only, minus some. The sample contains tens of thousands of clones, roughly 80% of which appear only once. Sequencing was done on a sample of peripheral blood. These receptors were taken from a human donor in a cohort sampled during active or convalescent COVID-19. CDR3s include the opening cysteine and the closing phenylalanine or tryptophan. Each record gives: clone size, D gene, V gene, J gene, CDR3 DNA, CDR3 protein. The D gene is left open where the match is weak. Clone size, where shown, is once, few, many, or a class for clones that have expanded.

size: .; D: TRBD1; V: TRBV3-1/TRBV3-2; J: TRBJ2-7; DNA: TGTGCCAGCAGCCCGTACCCCTTAGGGAACAGGGGTTACGAGCAGTACTTC; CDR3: CASSPYPLGNRGYEQYF
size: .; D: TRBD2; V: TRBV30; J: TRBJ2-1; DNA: TGTGCCTGGAGGGAGACTAGCGGGGCCATCGTCTTC; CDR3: CAWRETSGAIVF
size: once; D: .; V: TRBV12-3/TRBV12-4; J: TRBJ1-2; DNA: TGTGCCAGCGGTACAGGCAGTTATGGCTACACCTTC; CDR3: CASGTGSYGYTF
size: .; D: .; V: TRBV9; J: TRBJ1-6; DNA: TGTGCCAGCAGCGTACTCGGCGGACTTTATAATTCACCCCTCCACTTT; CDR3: CASSVLGGLYNSPLHF
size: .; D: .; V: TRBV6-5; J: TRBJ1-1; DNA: TGTGCCAGTCTGGACAGATGGATGAACACTGAAGCTTTCTTT; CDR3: CASLDRWMNTEAFF
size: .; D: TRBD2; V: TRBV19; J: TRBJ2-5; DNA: TGTGCCAGTAGTGGGACTATACAAGAGACCCAGTACTTC; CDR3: CASSGTIQETQYF
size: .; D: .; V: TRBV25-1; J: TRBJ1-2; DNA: TGTGCCAGCAGTGCTTACAGCGGCGGCTACACCTTC; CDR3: CASSAYSGGYTF
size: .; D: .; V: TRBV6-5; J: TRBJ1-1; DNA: TGTGCCAGCACTCTGGGCACCGACACTGAAGCTTTCTTT; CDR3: CASTLGTDTEAFF
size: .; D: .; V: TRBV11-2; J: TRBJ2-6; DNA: TGTGCCAGCAGCTCTATGAGGGTCTCTGGGGCCAACGTCCTGACTTTC; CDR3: CASSSMRVSGANVLTF
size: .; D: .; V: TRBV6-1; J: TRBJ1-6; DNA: TGTGCCAGCAGTGGACAACCACAGGAGAGCTCCTATAATTCACCCCTCCACTTT; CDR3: CASSGQPQESSYNSPLHF
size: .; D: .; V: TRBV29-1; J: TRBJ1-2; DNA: TGCAGCGTTGCCCAAGGAGGTAGTGGTTATGGCTACACCTTC; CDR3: CSVAQGGSGYGYTF
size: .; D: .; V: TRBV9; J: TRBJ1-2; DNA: TGTGCCAGCAGCGCTCTCCTAACAGATAACTATGGCTACACCTTC; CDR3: CASSALLTDNYGYTF
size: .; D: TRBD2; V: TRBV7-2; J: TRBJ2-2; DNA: TGTGCCAGCAGCTTAGCGCTAGCGGGGAACACCGGGGAGCTGTTTTTT; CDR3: CASSLALAGNTGELFF
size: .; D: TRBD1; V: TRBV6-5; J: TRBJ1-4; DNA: TGTGCCAGCAGGACCGGGACAGGGGCTGAAAAACTGTTTTTT; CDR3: CASRTGTGAEKLFF
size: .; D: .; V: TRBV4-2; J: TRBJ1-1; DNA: TGTGCCAGCAGCCAAGGGGAGGGTCGCACTGAAGCTTTCTTT; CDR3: CASSQGEGRTEAFF
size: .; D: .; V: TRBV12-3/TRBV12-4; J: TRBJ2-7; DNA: TGTGCCAGCAGGCGAACCCATTTCCACGAGCAGTACTTC; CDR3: CASRRTHFHEQYF
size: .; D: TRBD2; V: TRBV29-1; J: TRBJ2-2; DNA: TGCAGCGTCCTAGCGGGGGTGAACACCGGGGAGCTGTTTTTT; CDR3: CSVLAGVNTGELFF
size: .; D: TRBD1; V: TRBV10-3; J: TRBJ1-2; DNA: TGTGCCACCCAAAAGGACAGGGGAGATAGCTACACCTTC; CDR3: CATQKDRGDSYTF
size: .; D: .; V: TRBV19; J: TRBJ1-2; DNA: TGTGCCAGTAGTATGGGAGGACCGTATGGCTACACCTTC; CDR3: CASSMGGPYGYTF
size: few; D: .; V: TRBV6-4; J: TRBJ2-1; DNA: TGTGCCAGCAGTGCTGAATCAGGGGATTGGAATGAGCAGTTCTTC; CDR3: CASSAESGDWNEQFF
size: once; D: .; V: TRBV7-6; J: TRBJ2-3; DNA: TGTGCCAGCAGCCCGGCGGGGAATACGCAGTATTTT; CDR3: CASSPAGNTQYF
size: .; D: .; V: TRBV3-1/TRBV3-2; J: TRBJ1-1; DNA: TGTGCCAGCACCCCGACACAATCTTACACTGAAGCTTTCTTT; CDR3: CASTPTQSYTEAFF
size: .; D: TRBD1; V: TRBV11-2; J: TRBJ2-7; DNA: TGTGCCAGCAGCTTCGGGACAGCATCCTACGAGCAGTACTTC; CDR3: CASSFGTASYEQYF
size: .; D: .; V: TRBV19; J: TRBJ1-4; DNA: TGTGCCAGTAAGGCAGGGGATAAACTGTTTTTT; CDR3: CASKAGDKLFF
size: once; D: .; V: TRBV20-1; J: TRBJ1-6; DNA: TGCAGTGCTAGTAGCCAGGGCGATTCACCCCTCCACTTT; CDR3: CSASSQGDSPLHF
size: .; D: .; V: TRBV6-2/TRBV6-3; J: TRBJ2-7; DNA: TGTGCCAGCAGTTACATTACCGCCAGGGCCATGAACGAGCAGTACTTC; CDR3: CASSYITARAMNEQYF
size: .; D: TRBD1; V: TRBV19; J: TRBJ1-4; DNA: TGTGCCAGCAACGACAGGGGAGGGCAATACGAAAAACTGTTTTTT; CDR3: CASNDRGGQYEKLFF
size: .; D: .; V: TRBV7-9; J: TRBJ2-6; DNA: TGTGCCAGCAGCTACACAGGGTCCGGGGCCAACGTCCTGACTTTC; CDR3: CASSYTGSGANVLTF
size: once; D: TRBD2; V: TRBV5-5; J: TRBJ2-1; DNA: TGTGCCAGCAGACGGGAGGGGACTAGCTACAATGAGCAGTTCTTC; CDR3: CASRREGTSYNEQFF
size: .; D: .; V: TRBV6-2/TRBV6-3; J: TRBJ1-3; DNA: TGTGCCAGCAGTCGGACTGCGTCTGGAAACACCATATATTTT; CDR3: CASSRTASGNTIYF
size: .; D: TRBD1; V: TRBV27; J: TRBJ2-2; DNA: TGTGCCAGCAGTTTGGGGCCGGGACAGGGGGCGGCCGGGGAGCTGTTTTTT; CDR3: CASSLGPGQGAAGELFF
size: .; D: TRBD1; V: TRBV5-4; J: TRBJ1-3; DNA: TGTGCCAGCAGCGTGGGACAGGGGTACTCTGGAAACACCATATATTTT; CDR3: CASSVGQGYSGNTIYF
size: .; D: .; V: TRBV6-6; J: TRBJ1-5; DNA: TGTGCCAGCAGTAACGAACAGGGACATAGCAATCAGCCCCAGCATTTT; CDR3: CASSNEQGHSNQPQHF
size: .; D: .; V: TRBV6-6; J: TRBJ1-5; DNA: TGTGCCAGCAGGCACGGACCGGGAGCGCGCAATCAGCCCCAGCATTTT; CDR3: CASRHGPGARNQPQHF
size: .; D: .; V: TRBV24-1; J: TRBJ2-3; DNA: TGTGCCACCAGTGAGGGGGGGCGAGTTCAAGATACGCAGTATTTT; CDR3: CATSEGGRVQDTQYF
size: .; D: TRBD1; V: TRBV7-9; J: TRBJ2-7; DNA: TGTGCCAGCAGCCCCCAGGGACAGTTCCACGAGCAGTACTTC; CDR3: CASSPQGQFHEQYF
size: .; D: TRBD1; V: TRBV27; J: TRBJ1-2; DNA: TGTGCCAGCAGTTTACAGGGGGCGGGAGGCTACACCTTC; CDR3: CASSLQGAGGYTF